Listed below are T cell receptor beta chains from one sample, sequenced in a study of T cells in Graves' hyperthyroidism and ophthalmopathy. TCRdb processed the multiplex PCR reads anew with MiXCR; each CDR3 protein has one entry. The sample holds 500,000 to 800,000 distinct CDR3 sequences, more than 12% seen once. The source material was blood. Every receptor here comes from a woman aged 45-65 years with Graves' ophthalmopathy. The conserved cysteine and the conserved F or W are not part of the CDR3 here.

V gene: TRBV27
CDR3 protein: ASSLGRHQPQH

V gene: TRBV11-3
CDR3 protein: ASSWGIEGGTEAF

V gene: TRBV20-1
CDR3 protein: SATGQQNQETQY

V gene: TRBV5-1
CDR3 protein: ASSWGAGDPNEQF

V gene: TRBV28
CDR3 protein: ASSLNLRPYEQY

V gene: TRBV19
CDR3 protein: ASTPGAGAYNEQF

V gene: TRBV27
CDR3 protein: ASREIAGVIKNEQF

V gene: TRBV7-2
CDR3 protein: ASSLARTGRYNQPQH

V gene: TRBV12-3/TRBV12-4
CDR3 protein: ATTSPGTGVYNEQF

V gene: TRBV7-2
CDR3 protein: ASSLVGTKNTGELF

V gene: TRBV12-3/TRBV12-4
CDR3 protein: ASSFSSHQPQH

V gene: TRBV24-1
CDR3 protein: ATSDPTGELF

V gene: TRBV12-3/TRBV12-4
CDR3 protein: ASSLNPIYEQY

V gene: TRBV28
CDR3 protein: ASTTRTSGSTYNEQF

V gene: TRBV11-3
CDR3 protein: ASSFESRELNTGELF

V gene: TRBV30
CDR3 protein: AWSVQSSYNEQF

V gene: TRBV13
CDR3 protein: ASAGAGNEQF

V gene: TRBV5-5
CDR3 protein: ASSVSRDSSYRSYEQY

V gene: TRBV28
CDR3 protein: ASSAPGEKLF

V gene: TRBV20-1
CDR3 protein: SARDGRGFYEQY

V gene: TRBV27
CDR3 protein: ASSSTHSSGTDTQY

V gene: TRBV18
CDR3 protein: ASSPVAGSSYNEQF

V gene: TRBV6-1
CDR3 protein: ASSEVGGRTEAF

V gene: TRBV19
CDR3 protein: ASSSGTALAKNIQY

V gene: TRBV14
CDR3 protein: ASSQHRTEGREKLF

V gene: TRBV3-1
CDR3 protein: ASSHQSGTSVYEQY

V gene: TRBV20-1
CDR3 protein: SATQAGAGTGELF

V gene: TRBV11-2
CDR3 protein: ASSLAQGQGNTIY

V gene: TRBV27
CDR3 protein: ASSPQVVPRASEQY

V gene: TRBV10-3
CDR3 protein: AISEPTTGRNTEAF

V gene: TRBV11-2
CDR3 protein: ASSLVARYEQY

V gene: TRBV30
CDR3 protein: AWTTTPFPYNEQF

V gene: TRBV20-1
CDR3 protein: SAHSGTGGLDTQY

V gene: TRBV27
CDR3 protein: ASSLQGAQTEAF

V gene: TRBV2
CDR3 protein: ASRSRDRVNGLLNTEAF

V gene: TRBV6-2/TRBV6-3
CDR3 protein: ASSYSAGNPDTQY

V gene: TRBV4-2
CDR3 protein: ASSQDQAGVKQY

V gene: TRBV4-2
CDR3 protein: ASSQEGTGNEKLF

V gene: TRBV2
CDR3 protein: ASSALKGQGGQPQH

V gene: TRBV27
CDR3 protein: ASSETSGRAHTGELF

V gene: TRBV6-1
CDR3 protein: ASSKQRAGGFEQY

V gene: TRBV7-9
CDR3 protein: ASSTLVGDTEAF

V gene: TRBV4-1
CDR3 protein: ASSQDIEGRVQY

V gene: TRBV12-5
CDR3 protein: ASGPNRVPNEKLF

V gene: TRBV4-3
CDR3 protein: ASSQRLAGVTDTQY

V gene: TRBV20-1
CDR3 protein: SASGGNTEAF

V gene: TRBV6-2/TRBV6-3
CDR3 protein: ASSLHSGESTDTQY

V gene: TRBV5-4
CDR3 protein: ASSSQDTGELF

V gene: TRBV30
CDR3 protein: AWSDPTEAF

V gene: TRBV24-1
CDR3 protein: ATSETSGSGSYNEQF

V gene: TRBV7-2
CDR3 protein: ASTLDRAYNEQF

V gene: TRBV6-1
CDR3 protein: ASSHPPDSVDTQY

V gene: TRBV5-4
CDR3 protein: ASSRKDFQETQY

V gene: TRBV14
CDR3 protein: ASSQATGHGTNYEQY

V gene: TRBV5-1
CDR3 protein: ASSLTGREETQY